This TCR beta chain was identified in a study of blood T cells in healthy people across ages. With a J-beta primer mix and a sample-barcoded 5' primer, a second PCR ran about 7 to 12 cycles. MiXCR, applied by TCRdb to the 5' RACE reads, yields one record per CDR3 protein. The table shows about 970,000 distinct CDR3 sequences, with roughly 50% occurring only once. Ranging in age from about 6 to 90, the donors were healthy Caucasian individuals from Russia. Trimming removed 4 bases from V and 4 bases from J; junction bases left unmatched: 7. The germline gives CDR1 LGHNA, CDR2 YSLEER. The CDR3 is 14 amino acids.

The receptor was derived from a woman aged 55-75 years in good health. The rearrangement joins TRBV4-3 to TRBJ2-7, with 7 bases aligning to TRBD1. Sequenced input: blood. CDR3: CASSLNRGKYEQYF. The DNA for the CDR3 is TGCGCCAGCAGCCTGAACAGGGGAAAATACGAGCAGTACTTC.